This T cell receptor beta chain was obtained from a study of early T cells in non-severe SARS-CoV-2 infection. Study at large: Sequenced bulk RNA came from whole blood that was unsorted, and chains were unpaired. Study-wide points: VDJdb matching, biased toward anti-spike CD8 responses, missed private and CD4 specificities.

This clonotype was observed at least ten times. The antigen is undetermined. Unique molecular identifiers were affixed to single, distinct cDNA molecules. MiXCR, run by TCRdb on the 5' RACE reads, gives a single entry per CDR3 protein. The sample lists tens of thousands of distinct CDR3 sequences; roughly 12% were seen once. There are 16 residues in the CDR3. The germline CDR1 and CDR2 sequences are MNHNY and SVGAGI (reference sequence). Trimming removed 0 bases at V and 0 bases at J, with 11 bases between. The sequence was obtained from an adult who was a healthcare worker with PCR-confirmed SARS-CoV-2 infection or an uninfected control (not recorded which). V and J are TRBV6-6 and TRBJ1-2, with D possibly TRBD1 on 6 matching bases. Source: whole blood, taken at baseline. In DNA, the CDR3 is TGTGCCAGCAGTTACTCAGCACAGGGCGCTAACTATGGCTACACCTTC. Protein: CASSYSAQGANYGYTF.